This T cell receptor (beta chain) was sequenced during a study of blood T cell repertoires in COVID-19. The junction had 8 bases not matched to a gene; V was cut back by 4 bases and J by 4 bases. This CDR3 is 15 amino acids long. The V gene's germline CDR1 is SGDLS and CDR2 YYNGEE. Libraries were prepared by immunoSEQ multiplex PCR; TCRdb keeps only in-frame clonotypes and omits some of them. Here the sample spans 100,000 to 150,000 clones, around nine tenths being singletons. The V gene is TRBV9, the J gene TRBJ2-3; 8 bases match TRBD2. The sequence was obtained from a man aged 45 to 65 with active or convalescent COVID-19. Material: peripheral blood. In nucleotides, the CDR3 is TGTGCCAGCAGCCAGGCCGGGGGGGCGCCAGATACGCAGTATTTT. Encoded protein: CASSQAGGAPDTQYF.